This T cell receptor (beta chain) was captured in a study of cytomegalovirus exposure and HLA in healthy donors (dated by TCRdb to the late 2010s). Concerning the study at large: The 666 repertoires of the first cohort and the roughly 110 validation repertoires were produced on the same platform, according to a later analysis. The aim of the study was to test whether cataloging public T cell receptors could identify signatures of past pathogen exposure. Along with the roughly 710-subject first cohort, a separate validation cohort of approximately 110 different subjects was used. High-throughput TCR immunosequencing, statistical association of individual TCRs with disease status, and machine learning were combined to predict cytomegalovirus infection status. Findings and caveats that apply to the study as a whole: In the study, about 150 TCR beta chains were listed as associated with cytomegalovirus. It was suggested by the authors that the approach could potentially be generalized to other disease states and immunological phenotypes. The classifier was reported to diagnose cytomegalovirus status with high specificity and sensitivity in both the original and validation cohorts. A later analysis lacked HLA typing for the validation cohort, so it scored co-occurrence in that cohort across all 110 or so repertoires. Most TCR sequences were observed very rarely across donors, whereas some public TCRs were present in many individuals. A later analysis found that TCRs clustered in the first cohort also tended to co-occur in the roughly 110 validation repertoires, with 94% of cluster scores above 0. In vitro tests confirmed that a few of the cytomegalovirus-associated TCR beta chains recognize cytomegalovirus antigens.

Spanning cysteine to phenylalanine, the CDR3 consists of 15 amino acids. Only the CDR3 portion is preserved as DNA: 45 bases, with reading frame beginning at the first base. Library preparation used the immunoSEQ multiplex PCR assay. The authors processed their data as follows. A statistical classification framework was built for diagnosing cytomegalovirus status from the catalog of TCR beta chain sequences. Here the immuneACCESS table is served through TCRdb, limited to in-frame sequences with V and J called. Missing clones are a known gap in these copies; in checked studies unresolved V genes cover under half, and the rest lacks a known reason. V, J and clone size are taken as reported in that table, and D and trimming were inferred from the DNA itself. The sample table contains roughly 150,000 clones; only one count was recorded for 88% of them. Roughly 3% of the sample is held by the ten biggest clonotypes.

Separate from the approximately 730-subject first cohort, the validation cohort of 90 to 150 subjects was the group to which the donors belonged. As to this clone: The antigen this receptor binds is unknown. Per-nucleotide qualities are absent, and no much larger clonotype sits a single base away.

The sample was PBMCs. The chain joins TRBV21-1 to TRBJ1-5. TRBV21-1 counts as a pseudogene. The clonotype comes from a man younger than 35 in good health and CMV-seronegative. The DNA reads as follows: TGTGCCAGCAGCGCCGGGAGTTCTCCCGATCAGCCCCAGCATTTT. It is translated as CASSAGSSPDQPQHF.